The clone carrying this TCR beta chain was seen only a few times. The data derive from a study of cytomegalovirus exposure and HLA in healthy donors. V was trimmed by 3 bases and J by 4 bases, leaving 15 bases between them. The CDR3 runs to 15 residues. Per the germline V gene, CDR1 is MDHEN and CDR2 is SYDVKM. Researchers ran the PCR with 60 Vbeta and 13 Jbeta primers. Clones were read by immunoSEQ multiplex PCR, and TCRdb kept only the in-frame ones, dropping some. The sample carries around 130,000 clones, around 70% recorded once. This TCR came from a human donor in good health. The chain has TRBV28 and TRBJ1-2; no firm D call. What was sequenced was PBMCs. Written as DNA, the CDR3 is TGTGCCAGCAGTTTTCGGACTCGTTGGCCCTATGGCTACACCTTC. Protein product: CASSFRTRWPYGYTF.